A single sample gave rise to the 17 T cell receptor beta chains below, sequenced in a study of T cells in women clearing cervical HPV infection (dated by TCRdb to the late 2010s). The library came from the immunoSEQ multiplex PCR assay. The clones in this table, taken by TCRdb from immuneACCESS, are in-frame only. Not every clone is retained; where verified, under half of the shortfall comes from an unresolved V gene, and the cause of the rest is unknown. The sample table on file contains 40,000 to 45,000 clones. The ten largest clones represent more than 1% of the sample. Sequencing was carried out using blood buffy coat. All receptors derive from a woman between 18 and 69 years old with a cervical HPV16 infection that either progressed to CIN3+ or cleared (not recorded which).

To note about this clone: The read terminates 3 residues ahead of where the CDR3 ends, so the germline J gene completes it. The genes are TRBV30 and TRBJ1-5; D is uncertain. The CDR3 sequence is 14 residues long. Germline loops: CDR1 GTSNPN, CDR2 SVGIG (reference sequence). Trimming removed 0 bases at V and 7 bases at J, with 13 bases between. This chain's CDR3 is CAWSVPGSGQPQHF. The part of the CDR3 DNA that was read is TGTGCCTGGAGTGTACCCGGGTCGGGGCAGCCC.

Points on this clone: The read ends 3 residues before the CDR3 terminus; that terminus is restored from the germline J gene. This rearrangement joins TRBV19 to TRBJ2-1; 8 nucleotides line up with TRBD2. The CDR3 covers 12 residues. V lost 5 bases and J lost 7; bases outside the gene matches: 1. Germline CDR1 is LNHDA and CDR2 is SQIVND (reference sequence). CDR3 loop: CASSGTRNEQFF. The sequenced part of the CDR3 DNA is TGTGCCAGTAGTGGGACTAGGAATGAG.

Note on this clone: The read comes to an end 3 residues before the CDR3 does, leaving the germline J gene to fill in the end. This chain connects TRBV2 to TRBJ1-1; 7 positions agree with TRBD1. The CDR3 totals 12 residues. Per germline, CDR1 SNHLY and CDR2 FYNNEI. This CDR3 reads CASSAQGEGAFF. The CDR3 bases that were read are TGTGCCAGCAGTGCCCAGGGGGAGGGG.

Worth noting for this clone: The read falls 3 residues short of the CDR3 end, and the missing part is taken from the germline J gene. V is TRBV5-1 and J is TRBJ2-7; TRBD1 agrees at 8 bases. The V segment lost 0 bases and the J segment 4 bases; nucleotides outside the gene matches: 6. Per germline, CDR1 SGHRS and CDR2 YFSETQ. The CDR3 runs to 15 residues. CDR3 DNA (partial): TGCGCCAGCAGCTTGGATCAGGGGGCCATTTACGAG. It is translated as CASSLDQGAIYE. The full CDR3 sequence reads CASSLDQGAIYEQYF.

As concerns this clone: The read ends 3 residues early relative to the CDR3; the germline J gene fills the gap. The gene calls are TRBV20-1 and TRBJ2-3, with TRBD2 matching over 8 bases. This CDR3 has 15 amino acids. Germline V gene sequence: CDR1 DFQATT, CDR2 SNEGSKA (reference sequence). J gave up 5 bases and V 1 base, and 8 bases lay outside the gene matches. The sequenced part of the CDR3 DNA is TGCAGTGCTAGAGGCCCAGCGGGGGTGAAAGATACG. Protein: CSARGPAGVKDT. The full CDR3 reads CSARGPAGVKDTQYF.

A note on this clone: The read falls 3 residues short of the CDR3 end, and the missing part is taken from the germline J gene. This chain joins TRBV19 and TRBJ2-7; tentative D call: TRBD1 (5 bases). The ends were cut back, 2 bases at V and 2 bases at J, with 16 bases in the middle. The CDR3 sequence is 16 residues long. Germline V gene data show CDR1 as LNHDA and CDR2 as SQIVND (reference sequence). Partial CDR3 DNA: TGTGCCAGTAGTATACGATCGGCAGGGCAAGCCTACGAG. Encoded protein: CASSIRSAGQAYE. The entire CDR3 protein reads CASSIRSAGQAYEQYF.

Comment on this clone: The missing CDR3 end, 3 residues past where the read stops, is filled in from the germline J gene. The chain links TRBV11-3 to TRBJ2-7; weak D call: TRBD2 (5 bases). The V end lost 5 bases, the J end lost 6 bases, and 20 bases lay between the germline ends. The CDR3 is made up of 15 amino acids. Germline V gene data show CDR1 as SGHNT and CDR2 as YENEEA. This CDR3 reads CASSQGGGLAIEQYF. The sequenced part of the CDR3 DNA is TGTGCCAGCAGCCAAGGCGGTGGGCTAGCTATCGAG.

Remarks on this clone: The read is 3 residues too short to cover the CDR3 end, so that end is filled in from the germline J gene. The chain has TRBV30 and TRBJ1-2; 8 bases are a match to TRBD1. V gave up 3 bases and J gave up 3 bases; unmatched junction bases: 9. The CDR3 spans 15 residues. CDR1 is GTSNPN, CDR2 SVGIG, per germline (reference sequence). CDR3 residues: CAWSGTGVLDYGYTF. The part of the CDR3 DNA that was read is TGTGCCTGGAGCGGGACAGGAGTTTTGGACTATGGC.

On this clone itself: The read terminates 3 residues before the CDR3 end, so the remaining end is supplied by the germline J gene. The rearrangement uses TRBV5-1 and TRBJ2-7; the match to TRBD2 covers 8 bases. V was clipped by 4 bases and J by 3 bases; unmatched bases: 9. CDR1 is SGHRS, CDR2 YFSETQ, per germline. CDR3 length equals 15 residues. CDR3 residues: CASSLLAGTDYEQYF. Incomplete CDR3 DNA: TGCGCCAGCAGCCTCTTAGCGGGGACCGACTACGAG.

Notes on this clone: The CDR3 extends 3 residues past the end of the read, so its final part is completed from the germline J gene. The V and J genes are TRBV7-9 and TRBJ2-3, with D possibly matching TRBD1 (6 bases). Germline V gene sequence: CDR1 SEHNR, CDR2 FQNEAQ (reference sequence). V was trimmed by 5 bases and J by 0 bases, leaving 12 bases between them. The CDR3 runs to 15 residues. CDR3 sequence reads: CASSPLGASTDTQYF. The CDR3 bases that were read are TGTGCCAGCAGCCCCCTGGGGGCCAGCACAGATACG.

About this clone itself: The CDR3 end falls 3 residues outside the read, so it is completed with the germline J gene. J is TRBJ2-4 and V is TRBV11-2; tentative D call: TRBD2 (6 bases). The germline V gene encodes CDR1 SGHAT and CDR2 FQNNGV. CDR3 size: 15 residues. The V end was cut by 1 base, the J end by 6 bases, with 13 bases between. CDR3 bases read: TGTGCCAGCAGCTTAGTCGCGGGGCTGAGAAACATT. This translates into CASSLVAGLRNI. The whole CDR3 protein is CASSLVAGLRNIQYF. The full variable domain, its missing parts supplied by reference TRBV11-2 and TRBJ2-4, is EAGVAQSPRYKIIEKRQSVAFWCNPISGHATLYWYQQILGQGPKLLIQFQNNGVVDDSQLPKDRFSAERLKGVDSTLKIQPAKLEDSAVYLCASSLVAGLRNIQYFGAGTRLSVL.

About this clone: Read coverage stops 3 residues before the CDR3 terminus; the germline J gene supplies the remainder. The V and J genes are TRBV2 and TRBJ2-7; TRBD2 matches at 7 bases. The CDR3 totals 15 residues. Germline assignment: CDR1 SNHLY and CDR2 FYNNEI. The V segment lost 7 bases and the J segment 2 bases; nucleotides outside the gene matches: 11. The CDR3 sequence: CASTLGGGLTYEQYF. Partial CDR3 DNA: TGTGCCAGCACTCTTGGGGGGGGACTTACCTACGAG.

Of note for this clone: The CDR3 end is not reached by the read, which stops 3 residues before it; the germline J gene fills it in. The chain links TRBV11-2 to TRBJ1-6; D is possibly TRBD1 (6 bases). Germline CDR1 reads SGHAT; CDR2 reads FQNNGV. This CDR3 is built from 15 residues. Trimming left V 5 bases short and J 6 bases short, with 14 bases between. CDR3: CASSKLQGGNSPLHF. CDR3 DNA (partial): TGTGCCAGCAGCAAGCTACAGGGAGGTAATTCACCC.

As regards this clone: The CDR3 is cut off 3 residues early in the read; its end comes from the germline J gene. This sequence joins TRBV7-2 and TRBJ2-4; weak D call: TRBD2 (6 bases). The germline CDR1 and CDR2 sequences are SGHTA and FQGNSA. The CDR3 spans 14 residues. The CDR3 DNA, read in part, is TGTGCCAGCAGCTTAGCGTCCAGGGAGGATGGT. Encoded protein: CASSLASREDG. In full, the CDR3 is CASSLASREDGQYF.

About this clone itself: The missing CDR3 end, 3 residues past where the read stops, is filled in from the germline J gene. The chain employs TRBV19 and TRBJ2-1, with 7 bases lining up with TRBD2. V trimming: 6 bases; J trimming: 5 bases; junction bases outside the gene matches: 13. This CDR3 spans 16 amino acids. CDR1 LNHDA and CDR2 SQIVND come from the germline V gene (reference sequence). The CDR3 protein is CASRDYYAGVDNEQFF. Partial CDR3 DNA: TGTGCCAGTAGAGACTATTACGCGGGGGTTGACAATGAG.

As regards this clone: With the read ending 3 residues before the CDR3 end, the germline J gene is used to fill in that end. This sequence joins TRBV4-1 and TRBJ2-1, with 11 bases lining up with TRBD2. The CDR3 extends over 16 amino acids. The J segment lost 3 bases and the V segment lost 3 bases, leaving 4 bases of the junction unmatched. Germline values: CDR1 MGHRA, CDR2 YSYEKL. The CDR3 reads CASSQELAGVYNEQFF. The sequenced CDR3 bases are TGCGCCAGCAGCCAGGAACTAGCGGGGGTCTACAATGAG.

On this clone: The CDR3 end is not reached by the read, which stops 3 residues before it; the germline J gene fills it in. V is TRBV20-1 and J is TRBJ2-3; the match to TRBD2 covers 11 bases. V was clipped by 3 bases and J by 6 bases; unmatched bases: 5. This CDR3 comprises 14 residues. Germline-derived CDR1 and CDR2 are DFQATT and SNEGSKA (reference sequence). The sequenced part of the CDR3 DNA is TGCAGTGCTAGCAGCCTAGCGGGAGGCGATACG. This gives the protein CSASSLAGGDT. The CDR3, in full, reads CSASSLAGGDTQYF.